The 25 T cell receptor beta chains below come from one sample, sequenced in a study of T-cell memory formation after mild COVID-19. MiXCR, applied by TCRdb to the 5' RACE reads, yields one record per CDR3 protein. Of approximately 260,000 distinct CDR3 sequences listed, 16% are singletons. Sequencing used PBMCs or a T cell subset sorted from them (not recorded which). The receptors here all came from a young man who had mild COVID-19 (a few samples of this study predate the infection). Cell type and time point are not known.

The chain employs TRBV3-1 and TRBJ2-7; 9 bases line up with TRBD1. V shed 4 bases, J shed 4 bases, and the junction held 8 bases outside the gene matches. This CDR3 spans 15 amino acids. Germline V gene sequence: CDR1 LGHDT, CDR2 YNNKEL (reference sequence). This chain's CDR3 is CASSPGWDRVYEQYV. The CDR3 nucleotides are TGTGCCAGCAGCCCGGGGTGGGACAGGGTTTACGAGCAGTACGTC.

This clonotype was picked up a small number of times. V gene TRBV6-6 combines with J gene TRBJ2-1; D gene ambiguous. Trimming cost V 6 bases and J 0 bases, with 9 bases left between them. This CDR3 has 14 residues. CDR1 and CDR2 from the germline V gene are MNHNY and SVGAGI (reference sequence). This CDR3 is CASSRESSYNEQFF. The CDR3 DNA reads TGTGCCAGCAGCCGAGAGAGCTCCTACAATGAGCAGTTCTTC.

This chain links TRBV7-9 with TRBJ2-1; D is possibly TRBD1 (6 bases). The V and J ends lost 4 bases and 2 bases respectively, with 15 bases between them. Germline V gives CDR1 SEHNR, CDR2 FQNEAQ (reference sequence). The CDR3 runs 16 residues. The CDR3 DNA reads as TGTGCCAGCAGCTCCAGACAGGCTGGGACCTACAATGAGCAGTTCTTC. Amino acids: CASSSRQAGTYNEQFF.

This clonotype has only a few counts. The chain uses TRBV5-1 and TRBJ2-1; TRBD1 agrees at 7 bases. CDR1 and CDR2 from the germline V gene are SGHRS and YFSETQ. CDR3 length equals 16 residues. V dropped 4 bases and J dropped 4; count of bases not matched to a gene: 11. CDR3: CASSNRRQGFYNEQFF. The CDR3 coding sequence is TGCGCCAGCAGCAACCGAAGACAGGGTTTTTACAATGAGCAGTTCTTC.

In this sample, this clonotype turned up many times. V usage is TRBV5-5 and J usage is TRBJ2-4, with D hard to call. Per germline, CDR1 SGHKS and CDR2 YYEKEE (reference sequence). Trimming left V 1 base short and J 11 bases short, with 19 bases between. The CDR3 extends over 15 amino acids. CDR3 in amino acids: CASSLLTAELIVQYF. DNA of the CDR3: TGTGCCAGCAGCTTGCTCACAGCCGAGCTTATAGTTCAGTACTTC. Full variable domain (remainder filled in from reference TRBV5-5 and TRBJ2-4): DAGVTQSPTHLIKTRGQQVTLRCSPISGHKSVSWYQQVLGQGPQFIFQYYEKEERGRGNFPDRFSARQFPNYSSELNVNALLLGDSALYLCASSLLTAELIVQYFGAGTRLSVL.

This clonotype came up a few times. This sequence joins TRBV18 and TRBJ2-1, with TRBD2 identical over 12 bases. Per germline, CDR1 KGHSH and CDR2 LQKENI. The CDR3 sequence is 16 residues long. After removal of 3 bases from V and 6 bases from J, the junction contained 6 bases not matched to a gene. The CDR3 loop is CASSPPLAGGPNEQFF. As DNA, the CDR3 is TGTGCCAGCTCACCTCCTCTAGCGGGGGGGCCCAATGAGCAGTTCTTC.

V gene TRBV7-6 combines with J gene TRBJ2-2, with D maybe TRBD1 (7 bases). Germline assignment: CDR1 SGHVS and CDR2 FNYEAQ. The CDR3 is 18 residues long. V lost 5 bases to trimming and J lost 5 bases, with 24 bases between them. The CDR3, as DNA: TGTGCCAGCAGCCCACGACAGGGAGGACCCACCGGGACCGGGGAGCTGTTTTTT. This translates into CASSPRQGGPTGTGELFF.

This clonotype showed up just a few times. The chain combines TRBV7-8 with TRBJ2-3; 10 nucleotides align to TRBD2. Per germline, CDR1 SGHVS and CDR2 FQNEAQ. V gave up 1 base and J gave up 2 bases; unmatched junction bases: 9. The CDR3 is made up of 18 amino acids. CDR3 in DNA: TGTGCCAGCAGCTTAGGGTTAGCGGGGGGCCGGCTCACAGATACGCAGTATTTT. Amino acid sequence: CASSLGLAGGRLTDTQYF.

The V and J genes are TRBV9 and TRBJ2-7; D ambiguous. Germline CDR1 SGDLS, CDR2 YYNGEE. Trimming left V 4 bases short and J 2 bases short, with 10 bases between. The CDR3 is 13 residues long. CDR3 sequence: CASSPPRTYEQYF. For the CDR3, the DNA is TGTGCCAGCAGCCCACCAAGGACCTACGAGCAGTACTTC.

This clonotype was detected only a few times. This sequence joins TRBV18 and TRBJ2-2, with 9 bases fitting TRBD2. From germline, CDR1 is KGHSH and CDR2 LQKENI. With 5 bases clipped from V and 3 bases from J, the junction kept 4 bases outside the gene matches. The CDR3 extends over 15 amino acids. CDR3: CASSEAGGHTGELFF. As DNA, the CDR3 is TGTGCCAGCTCAGAAGCGGGGGGCCACACCGGGGAGCTGTTTTTT.

The rearrangement joins TRBV3-1 to TRBJ2-1; D might be TRBD2 (5 bases). Between the trimmed V and J ends, which lost 1 base and 9 bases, there was a span of 7 bases. The CDR3 totals 12 residues. Germline values: CDR1 LGHDT, CDR2 YNNKEL (reference sequence). The DNA for the CDR3 is TGTGCCAGCAGCCAAGCCCGGGGTGAGCAGTTCTTC. As protein: CASSQARGEQFF.

J is TRBJ2-5 and V is TRBV5-1; D remains unclear. Trimming cost V 6 bases and J 5 bases, with 8 bases left between them. This CDR3 comprises 11 residues. CDR1 and CDR2 (germline): SGHRS, YFSETQ. The CDR3 loop reads CASNDGETQYF. In DNA form, the CDR3 reads TGCGCCAGCAACGACGGGGAGACCCAGTACTTC.

The chain employs TRBV20-1 and TRBJ1-3; D gene unclear. V dropped 3 bases and J dropped 2 bases, with 14 bases sitting between them. This CDR3 has 15 amino acids. Germline V gene data show CDR1 as DFQATT and CDR2 as SNEGSKA (reference sequence). CDR3 in DNA: TGCAGTGCTAGCCCGCCCACCGGCGCTGGAAACACCATATATTTT. Translation: CSASPPTGAGNTIYF.

This chain links TRBV7-2 with TRBJ2-5, with a weak D call TRBD1 (6 bases). Germline CDR1 reads SGHTA; CDR2 reads FQGNSA. There are 14 residues in the CDR3. V lost 5 bases and J lost 0, with 10 bases in between. DNA of the CDR3: TGTGCCAGCAGCAGCGGACAGTACCAAGAGACCCAGTACTTC. Its protein is CASSSGQYQETQYF. Based on the CDR3 plus reference TRBV7-2 and TRBJ2-5, the full variable domain is GAGVSQSPSNKVTEKGKDVELRCDPISGHTALYWYRQSLGQGLEFLIYFQGNSAPDKSGLPSDRFSAERTGGSVSTLTIQRTQQEDSAVYLCASSSGQYQETQYFGPGTRLLVL.

This clonotype has a handful of counts. This sequence joins TRBV6-5 and TRBJ2-2; TRBD1 agrees at 8 bases. The CDR3 is 16 amino acids. The germline CDR1 and CDR2 sequences are MNHEY and SVGAGI. J lost 4 bases, V lost 5 bases, and 9 bases had no gene match. This CDR3 is CASSGMDRASTGELFF. CDR3 DNA: TGTGCCAGCAGTGGGATGGACAGGGCCTCCACCGGGGAGCTGTTTTTT.

This chain connects TRBV5-1 to TRBJ2-1; D possibly corresponds to TRBD1 (6 bases). The CDR3 runs to 13 residues. V lost 4 bases and J lost 5, with 10 bases in between. From germline, CDR1 is SGHRS and CDR2 YFSETQ. CDR3 nucleotides: TGCGCCAGCAGCACGTACAGGGACAATGAGCAGTTCTTC. This encodes CASSTYRDNEQFF.

This sequence joins TRBV9 and TRBJ1-6; 7 nucleotides align to TRBD1. After removal of 3 bases from V and 11 bases from J, the junction contained 2 bases not matched to a gene. Per germline, CDR1 SGDLS and CDR2 YYNGEE. The CDR3 spans 12 residues. The CDR3 DNA reads as TGTGCCAGCAGCGCAGGGGGGACACCCCTCCACTTT. Its translation: CASSAGGTPLHF. Supplemented by reference TRBV9 and TRBJ1-6, the full variable domain reads DSGVTQTPKHLITATGQRVTLRCSPRSGDLSVYWYQQSLDQGLQFLIQYYNGEERAKGNILERFSAQQFPDLHSELNLSSLELGDSALYFCASSAGGTPLHFGNGTRLTVT.

This rearrangement joins TRBV7-2 to TRBJ1-5; D perhaps matches TRBD1 (5 bases). The CDR3 length is 14 residues. The ends were cut back, 7 bases at V and 6 bases at J, with 16 bases in the middle. Germline lookup yields CDR1 SGHTA and CDR2 FQGNSA. As DNA, the CDR3 is TGTGCCAGCACTCGGGACCGGAGGGGTCAGCCCCAGCATTTT. Protein product: CASTRDRRGQPQHF.

This clonotype was picked up a small number of times. The chain recombines TRBV12-5 with TRBJ2-1; D remains unclear. CDR1 is LGHNT and CDR2 is FRNRAP in the germline V gene. The CDR3 runs to 13 residues. The V gene lost 1 base and the J gene lost 4 bases, with 5 bases spanning the gap. The chain's CDR3 is CASGLGGYNEQFF. Written as DNA, the CDR3 is TGTGCTAGTGGTTTGGGCGGTTACAATGAGCAGTTCTTC.

The chain recombines TRBV7-2 with TRBJ1-4; D is possibly TRBD1 (5 bases). The CDR3 runs 13 residues. The germline V and J ends were trimmed by 2 bases and 7 bases, with 8 bases remaining between them. Germline V gene data show CDR1 as SGHTA and CDR2 as FQGNSA. CDR3 nucleotides: TGTGCCAGCAGCTTACAGGGAAGTGAAAAACTGTTTTTT. Translating gives CASSLQGSEKLFF.

This clonotype was picked up a small number of times. This chain joins TRBV29-1 and TRBJ1-5, with a weak D call TRBD1 (5 bases). This CDR3 comprises 12 residues. Germline V gene data show CDR1 as SQVTM and CDR2 as ANQGSEA. Trimming removed 4 bases at V and 4 bases at J, with 8 bases between. CDR3 protein: CSVADKNQPQHF. The CDR3 DNA follows: TGCAGCGTTGCGGACAAGAATCAGCCCCAGCATTTT.

In this sample, this clonotype turned up a few times. The chain is built from TRBV4-1 and TRBJ2-3; 10 bases line up with TRBD2. V gave up 3 bases and J gave up 0 bases; unmatched junction bases: 0. The CDR3 is 15 residues long. The V gene's germline CDR1 is MGHRA and CDR2 YSYEKL. The CDR3 sequence is CASSHSGGSTDTQYF. DNA of the CDR3: TGCGCCAGCAGCCATAGCGGGGGGAGCACAGATACGCAGTATTTT.

The CDR3 DNA sequence: TGTGCCAGCAGCCTGACAGGGGGCAGTGAAAAACTGTTTTTT. It is translated as CASSLTGGSEKLFF. The rearrangement joins TRBV28 to TRBJ1-4, with 10 positions matching TRBD1. The V and J ends lost 6 bases and 7 bases, in that order; junction bases with no gene match: 5. The CDR3 has 14 amino acids. The V gene's germline CDR1 is MDHEN and CDR2 SYDVKM.

This clonotype was observed a handful of times. The V call is TRBV4-2, the J call TRBJ2-2; D is unresolved. The CDR3 extends over 15 amino acids. V was cut by 4 bases and J by 6 bases, with 15 bases left in between. The V gene's germline CDR1 is LGHNA and CDR2 YNFKEQ. CDR3 protein: CASSPLVASPGELFF. Written as DNA, the CDR3 is TGTGCCAGCAGCCCCCTCGTAGCTTCCCCCGGGGAGCTGTTTTTT.

This clonotype was seen a handful of times. The CDR3 reads CASRMDIQYF. CDR3 in DNA: TGTGCCAGCAGAATGGACATTCAGTACTTC. This sequence joins TRBV21-1 and TRBJ2-4. TRBV21-1 has pseudogene status. The CDR3 spans 10 residues.